Listed below are T cell receptor beta chains from one sample, sequenced in a study of blood T cells in healthy people across ages. TCRdb fed the 5' RACE reads into MiXCR, producing one record per CDR3 protein. The table lists 1.5 million to 1.8 million distinct CDR3 sequences, 40% to 45% of them singletons. The material sequenced was blood. The receptors were sampled from a woman aged 18-29 years in good health. CDR3s include the opening cysteine and the closing phenylalanine or tryptophan. The order of the fields is clone size, J gene, D gene, V gene, CDR3 DNA, CDR3 protein. A D gene is named only where the DNA matches it firmly. Expanded clones are given a class, and other clones once, few, many or no size at all.

clone size: .; J gene: TRBJ1-2; D gene: TRBD1; V gene: TRBV24-1; CDR3 DNA: TGTGCCACGGGACAGGGCTATGGCTACACCTTC; CDR3 protein: CATGQGYGYTF
clone size: few; J gene: TRBJ2-7; D gene: TRBD1; V gene: TRBV28; CDR3 DNA: TGTGCCAGCAGCCAAGGACAGGGGTACAATGAGCAGTACTTC; CDR3 protein: CASSQGQGYNEQYF
clone size: .; J gene: TRBJ1-2; D gene: .; V gene: TRBV20-1; CDR3 DNA: TGCAGTGCTCTAGCCCCAGTCGCAGCTAACTATGGCTACACCTTC; CDR3 protein: CSALAPVAANYGYTF
clone size: .; J gene: TRBJ2-3; D gene: .; V gene: TRBV10-3; CDR3 DNA: TGTGCCATCAGGGCTTTTGCGGACAGATACGCGTATTTT; CDR3 protein: CAIRAFADRYAYF
clone size: few; J gene: TRBJ2-2; D gene: TRBD1; V gene: TRBV29-1; CDR3 DNA: TGCAGCGTTGGGACAGGGGCGGGAACCGGGGAGCTGTTTTTT; CDR3 protein: CSVGTGAGTGELFF
clone size: .; J gene: TRBJ2-1; D gene: .; V gene: TRBV27; CDR3 DNA: TGTGCCAGCAGTTTATCGTCCTTTAGCAATGAGCAGTTCTTC; CDR3 protein: CASSLSSFSNEQFF
clone size: few; J gene: TRBJ1-2; D gene: .; V gene: TRBV13; CDR3 DNA: TGTGCCAGCAGCTTGGGACGGGGGCCTGCTAACTATGGCTACACCTTC; CDR3 protein: CASSLGRGPANYGYTF
clone size: .; J gene: TRBJ1-1; D gene: .; V gene: TRBV6-2/TRBV6-3; CDR3 DNA: TGTGCCAGCAGGGTGCGAGTTGGACACCAGAACACTGAAGCTTTCTTT; CDR3 protein: CASRVRVGHQNTEAFF
clone size: .; J gene: TRBJ1-2; D gene: .; V gene: TRBV10-3; CDR3 DNA: TGTGCCATCAGTGCAGGGGAGGCAGATGGCTACACCTTC; CDR3 protein: CAISAGEADGYTF
clone size: .; J gene: TRBJ2-3; D gene: .; V gene: TRBV11-2; CDR3 DNA: TGTGCCAGCAGCCCTCGTGGAGTGACTATGGGGGACTTCACAGATACGCAGTATTTT; CDR3 protein: CASSPRGVTMGDFTDTQYF
clone size: .; J gene: TRBJ2-7; D gene: TRBD1; V gene: TRBV7-3; CDR3 DNA: TGTGCCAGCAGCTCGCGACAGGGGGCCGGCGAGCAGTACTTC; CDR3 protein: CASSSRQGAGEQYF
clone size: few; J gene: TRBJ2-1; D gene: .; V gene: TRBV6-5; CDR3 DNA: TGTGCCAGCAGTTACTCGTGGGCCATAAACAATGAGCAGTTCTTC; CDR3 protein: CASSYSWAINNEQFF
clone size: .; J gene: TRBJ2-5; D gene: TRBD2; V gene: TRBV11-2; CDR3 DNA: TGTGCCAGCAGCCCGGGGGGTTTGGCAGGAATGGAACAGACCCAGTACTTC; CDR3 protein: CASSPGGLAGMEQTQYF
clone size: .; J gene: TRBJ2-1; D gene: .; V gene: TRBV7-8; CDR3 DNA: TGTGCCAGCAGCTTAGAAAGGATTTCCTACAATGAGCAGTTCTTC; CDR3 protein: CASSLERISYNEQFF
clone size: few; J gene: TRBJ1-1; D gene: .; V gene: TRBV7-9; CDR3 DNA: TGTGCCAGCAGCTTAGGGGTAGAGAACACTGAAGCTTTCTTT; CDR3 protein: CASSLGVENTEAFF
clone size: .; J gene: TRBJ1-1; D gene: .; V gene: TRBV5-1; CDR3 DNA: TGCGCCAGCAGCTTGAACAGGCCGTGGGAAACTGAAGCTTTCTTT; CDR3 protein: CASSLNRPWETEAFF
clone size: few; J gene: TRBJ2-7; D gene: TRBD1; V gene: TRBV10-1; CDR3 DNA: TGCGCCAGCAGTGAGCGGGACAGGCGGTACGAGCAGTACTTC; CDR3 protein: CASSERDRRYEQYF
clone size: once; J gene: TRBJ2-7; D gene: TRBD2; V gene: TRBV6-5; CDR3 DNA: TGTGCCAGCAGCCCCGGGACTAGCGAGCGGGAAGACGAGCAGTACTTC; CDR3 protein: CASSPGTSEREDEQYF
clone size: .; J gene: TRBJ1-4; D gene: .; V gene: TRBV11-2; CDR3 DNA: TGTGCCAGCAGCTCCCCAGGAACGAGTGAAAAACTGTTTTTT; CDR3 protein: CASSSPGTSEKLFF
clone size: few; J gene: TRBJ2-7; D gene: TRBD2; V gene: TRBV12-3/TRBV12-4; CDR3 DNA: TGTGCCAGCACCAGACTAGCGGGAGGGCGCGAGCAGTACTTC; CDR3 protein: CASTRLAGGREQYF
clone size: few; J gene: TRBJ2-7; D gene: .; V gene: TRBV7-9; CDR3 DNA: TGTGCCAGCAGCTTCCCCTACTACGAGCAGTACTTC; CDR3 protein: CASSFPYYEQYF
clone size: few; J gene: TRBJ2-2; D gene: .; V gene: TRBV7-9; CDR3 DNA: TGTGCCAGCAGCTTGGTCGCGAACACCGGGGAGCTGTTTTTT; CDR3 protein: CASSLVANTGELFF
clone size: few; J gene: TRBJ2-3; D gene: TRBD2; V gene: TRBV11-2; CDR3 DNA: TGTGCCAGCACTAATACCGGGACTAGCGGGCGTAGCACAGATACGCAGTATTTT; CDR3 protein: CASTNTGTSGRSTDTQYF
clone size: .; J gene: TRBJ2-1; D gene: .; V gene: TRBV7-8; CDR3 DNA: TGTGCCAGCAGCTTATTTGACTCCCGAGGTGGAGACAATGAGCAGTTCTTC; CDR3 protein: CASSLFDSRGGDNEQFF
clone size: .; J gene: TRBJ1-2; D gene: .; V gene: TRBV6-5; CDR3 DNA: TGTGCCAGCAGACTAACAGGGACCTATGGCTACACCTTC; CDR3 protein: CASRLTGTYGYTF
clone size: .; J gene: TRBJ2-1; D gene: .; V gene: TRBV28; CDR3 DNA: TGTGCCAGCAGTTTCTGGGGGGAAGGGGACAATGAGCAGTTCTTC; CDR3 protein: CASSFWGEGDNEQFF
clone size: .; J gene: TRBJ1-1; D gene: .; V gene: TRBV27; CDR3 DNA: TGTGCCAGCAGTTTGTCGTGGGACTGGGGTGAAGCTTTCTTT; CDR3 protein: CASSLSWDWGEAFF
clone size: many; J gene: TRBJ2-1; D gene: .; V gene: TRBV20-1; CDR3 DNA: TGCAGTGCTAGAGATCTAGCTAGGTCCTACAATGAGCAGTTCTTC; CDR3 protein: CSARDLARSYNEQFF
clone size: .; J gene: TRBJ1-5; D gene: .; V gene: TRBV30; CDR3 DNA: TGTGCCTGGAGTACGGAGGGATATCAGCCCCAGCATTTT; CDR3 protein: CAWSTEGYQPQHF
clone size: .; J gene: TRBJ2-2; D gene: TRBD2; V gene: TRBV27; CDR3 DNA: TGTGCCAGCACACGGGACTACTACACCGGGGAGCTGTTTTTT; CDR3 protein: CASTRDYYTGELFF
clone size: few; J gene: TRBJ2-1; D gene: .; V gene: TRBV7-2; CDR3 DNA: TGTGCCAGCAACCTAGCCGGGTTATCCTACAATGAGCAGTTCTTC; CDR3 protein: CASNLAGLSYNEQFF
clone size: .; J gene: TRBJ2-5; D gene: .; V gene: TRBV4-1; CDR3 DNA: TGCGCCAGCAGCCACACCGGGCCGGAGAGGTACTTC; CDR3 protein: CASSHTGPERYF
clone size: .; J gene: TRBJ2-1; D gene: TRBD1; V gene: TRBV5-1; CDR3 DNA: TGCGCCAGCAGCCAAATAGACAGGGTGGCCCTCAATGAGCAGTTCTTC; CDR3 protein: CASSQIDRVALNEQFF
clone size: .; J gene: TRBJ2-7; D gene: TRBD2; V gene: TRBV29-1; CDR3 DNA: TGCAGCGTTGAAGAAAGACTAGCGGGATCCTACGAGCAGTACTTC; CDR3 protein: CSVEERLAGSYEQYF
clone size: .; J gene: TRBJ2-7; D gene: .; V gene: TRBV18; CDR3 DNA: TGTGCCAGCTCACCTTATCAAGGATCCTACGAGCAGTACTTC; CDR3 protein: CASSPYQGSYEQYF
clone size: .; J gene: TRBJ1-2; D gene: TRBD1; V gene: TRBV12-3/TRBV12-4; CDR3 DNA: TGTGCCAGCAGTTTCGGACAGGGGACAGACTGTGGCTACACCTTC; CDR3 protein: CASSFGQGTDCGYTF
clone size: .; J gene: TRBJ1-1; D gene: .; V gene: TRBV29-1; CDR3 DNA: TGCAGCGTTGCGGCACAGATAAACACTGAAGCTTTCTTT; CDR3 protein: CSVAAQINTEAFF
clone size: .; J gene: TRBJ1-4; D gene: .; V gene: TRBV20-1; CDR3 DNA: TGCAGTGCTAGTGGAGGCAAAAAACTGTTTTTT; CDR3 protein: CSASGGKKLFF
clone size: .; J gene: TRBJ2-7; D gene: .; V gene: TRBV12-3/TRBV12-4; CDR3 DNA: TGTGCCAGCAACGGGGAGAGAGCCTCCTACGAGCAGTACTTC; CDR3 protein: CASNGERASYEQYF
clone size: few; J gene: TRBJ2-4; D gene: TRBD1; V gene: TRBV5-1; CDR3 DNA: TGCGCCAGCAGCTCCCCAGGGGGAAGAAACATTCAGTACTTC; CDR3 protein: CASSSPGGRNIQYF
clone size: .; J gene: TRBJ1-1; D gene: .; V gene: TRBV9; CDR3 DNA: TGTGCCAGCAGCGTAGATGGACACAACACTGAAGCTTTCTTT; CDR3 protein: CASSVDGHNTEAFF
clone size: few; J gene: TRBJ2-1; D gene: TRBD2; V gene: TRBV4-3; CDR3 DNA: TGCGCCAGCAGCCCCTATTCGCATCGGGGGGACTCCTACAATGAGCAGTTCTTC; CDR3 protein: CASSPYSHRGDSYNEQFF
clone size: .; J gene: TRBJ2-5; D gene: .; V gene: TRBV29-1; CDR3 DNA: TGCAGCGTTGAAGGGCGTGAAGACGAGACCCGGTACTTC; CDR3 protein: CSVEGREDETRYF
clone size: .; J gene: TRBJ2-1; D gene: .; V gene: TRBV15; CDR3 DNA: TGTGCCACCACACAGGCCTCCTACAATGAGCAGTTCTTC; CDR3 protein: CATTQASYNEQFF
clone size: .; J gene: TRBJ1-1; D gene: .; V gene: TRBV11-2; CDR3 DNA: TGTGCCAGCAGCGAAAGACAGACGATGAACACTGAAGCTTTCTTT; CDR3 protein: CASSERQTMNTEAFF
clone size: few; J gene: TRBJ2-4; D gene: .; V gene: TRBV12-3/TRBV12-4; CDR3 DNA: TGTGCCAGCAGCGACACTCTAGCCAAAAACATTCAGTACTTC; CDR3 protein: CASSDTLAKNIQYF
clone size: few; J gene: TRBJ1-1; D gene: .; V gene: TRBV27; CDR3 DNA: TGTGCCAGCAACTCTCCCGGGACAAGGCAAATCACTGAAGCTTTCTTT; CDR3 protein: CASNSPGTRQITEAFF
clone size: once; J gene: TRBJ2-6; D gene: .; V gene: TRBV6-2/TRBV6-3; CDR3 DNA: TGTACCAGCGCTCCTGGGTGGACTGGGGCCAACGTCCTGACTTTC; CDR3 protein: CTSAPGWTGANVLTF
clone size: few; J gene: TRBJ2-3; D gene: TRBD2; V gene: TRBV6-2/TRBV6-3; CDR3 DNA: TGTGCCAGCAGCTCCGGGAGGGGGACCACAGATACGCAGTATTTT; CDR3 protein: CASSSGRGTTDTQYF